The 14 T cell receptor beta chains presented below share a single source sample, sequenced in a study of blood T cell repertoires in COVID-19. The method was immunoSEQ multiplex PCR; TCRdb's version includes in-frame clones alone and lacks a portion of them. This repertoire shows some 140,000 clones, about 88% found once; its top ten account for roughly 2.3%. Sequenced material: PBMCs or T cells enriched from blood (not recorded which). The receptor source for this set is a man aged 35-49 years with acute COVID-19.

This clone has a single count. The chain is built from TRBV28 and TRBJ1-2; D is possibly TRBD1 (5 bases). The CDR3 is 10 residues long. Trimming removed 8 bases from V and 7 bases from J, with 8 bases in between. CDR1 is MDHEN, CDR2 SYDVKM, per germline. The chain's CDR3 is CASGARGYTF. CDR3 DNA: TGTGCCAGCGGGGCCCGTGGCTACACCTTC.

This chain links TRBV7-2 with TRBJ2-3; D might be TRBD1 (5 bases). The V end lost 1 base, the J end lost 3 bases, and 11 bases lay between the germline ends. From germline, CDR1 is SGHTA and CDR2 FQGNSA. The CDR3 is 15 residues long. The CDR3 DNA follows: TGTGCCAGCAGCTTAGTCCCCAGGGTAACAGATACGCAGTATTTT. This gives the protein CASSLVPRVTDTQYF.

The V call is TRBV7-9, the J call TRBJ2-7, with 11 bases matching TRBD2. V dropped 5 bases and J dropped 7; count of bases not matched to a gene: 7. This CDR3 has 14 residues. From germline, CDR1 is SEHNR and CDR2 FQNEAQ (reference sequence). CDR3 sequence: CASSVSGRAEEQYF. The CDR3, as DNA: TGTGCCAGCAGCGTTAGCGGGAGGGCCGAAGAGCAGTACTTC. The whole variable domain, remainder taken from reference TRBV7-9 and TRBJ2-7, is DTGVSQNPRHKITKRGQNVTFRCDPISEHNRLYWYRQTLGQGPEFLTYFQNEAQLEKSRLLSDRFSAERPKGSFSTLEIQRTEQGDSAMYLCASSVSGRAEEQYFGPGTRLTVT.

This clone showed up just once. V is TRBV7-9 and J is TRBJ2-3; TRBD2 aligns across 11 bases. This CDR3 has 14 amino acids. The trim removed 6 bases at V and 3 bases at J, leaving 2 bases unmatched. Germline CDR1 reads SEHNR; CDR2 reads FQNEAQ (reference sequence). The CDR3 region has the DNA TGTGCCAGCAGTCGGACTAGCGGGACAGATACGCAGTATTTT. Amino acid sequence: CASSRTSGTDTQYF.

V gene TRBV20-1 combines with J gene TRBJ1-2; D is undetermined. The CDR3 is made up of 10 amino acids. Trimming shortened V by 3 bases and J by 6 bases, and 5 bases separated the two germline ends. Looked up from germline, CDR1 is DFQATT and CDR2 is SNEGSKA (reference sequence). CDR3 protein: CSASRNGYTF. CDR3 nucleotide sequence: TGCAGTGCTAGCAGGAATGGCTACACCTTC.

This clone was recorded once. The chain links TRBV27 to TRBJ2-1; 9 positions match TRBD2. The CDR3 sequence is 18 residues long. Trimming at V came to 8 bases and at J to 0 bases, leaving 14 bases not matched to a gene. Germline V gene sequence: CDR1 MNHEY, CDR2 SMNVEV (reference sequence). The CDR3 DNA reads TGTGCCAGCGCCATCCGGGCGGGAGGGGCGAGCTCCTACAATGAGCAGTTCTTC. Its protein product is CASAIRAGGASSYNEQFF.

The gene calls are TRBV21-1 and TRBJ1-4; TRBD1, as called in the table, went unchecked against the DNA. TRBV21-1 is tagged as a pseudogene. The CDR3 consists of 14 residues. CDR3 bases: TGTGCCAGCAGCAAAAAAGGGGCGGATGAAAAACTGTTTTTT. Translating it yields CASSKKGADEKLFF.

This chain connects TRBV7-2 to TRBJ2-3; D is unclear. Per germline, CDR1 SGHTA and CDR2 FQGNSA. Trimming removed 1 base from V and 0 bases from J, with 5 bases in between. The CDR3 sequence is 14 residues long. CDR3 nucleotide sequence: TGTGCCAGCAGCTTAGGACTTAGCACAGATACGCAGTATTTT. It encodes CASSLGLSTDTQYF.

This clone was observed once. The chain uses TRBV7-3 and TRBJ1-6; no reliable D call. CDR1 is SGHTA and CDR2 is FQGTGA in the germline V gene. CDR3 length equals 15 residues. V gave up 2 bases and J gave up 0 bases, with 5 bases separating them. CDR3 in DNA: TGTGCCAGCAGCTTATCCAGCTCCTATAATTCACCCCTCCACTTT. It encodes CASSLSSSYNSPLHF.

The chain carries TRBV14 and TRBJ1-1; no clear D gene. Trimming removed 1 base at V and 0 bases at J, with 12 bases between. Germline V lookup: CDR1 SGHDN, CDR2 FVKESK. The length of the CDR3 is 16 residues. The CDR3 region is CASSQGEGLMNTEAFF. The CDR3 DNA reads TGTGCCAGCAGCCAAGGGGAGGGCCTCATGAACACTGAAGCTTTCTTT.

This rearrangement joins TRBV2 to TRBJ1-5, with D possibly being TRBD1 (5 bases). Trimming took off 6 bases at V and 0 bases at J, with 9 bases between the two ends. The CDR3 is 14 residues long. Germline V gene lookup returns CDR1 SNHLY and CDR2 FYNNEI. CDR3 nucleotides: TGTGCCAGCAGCCGACAGACTAGCAATCAGCCCCAGCATTTT. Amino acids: CASSRQTSNQPQHF.

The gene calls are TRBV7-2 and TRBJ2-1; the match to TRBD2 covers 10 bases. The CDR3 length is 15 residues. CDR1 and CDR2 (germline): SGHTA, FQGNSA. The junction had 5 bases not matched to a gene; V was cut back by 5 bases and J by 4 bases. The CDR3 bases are TGTGCCAGCAGCGTTGGACTAGCGGTGTACAATGAGCAGTTCTTC. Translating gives CASSVGLAVYNEQFF.

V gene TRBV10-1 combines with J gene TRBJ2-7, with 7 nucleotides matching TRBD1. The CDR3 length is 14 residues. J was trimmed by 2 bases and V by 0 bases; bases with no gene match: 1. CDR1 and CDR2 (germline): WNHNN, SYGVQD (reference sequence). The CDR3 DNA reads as TGCGCCAGCAGTGAGTCAGGGACAGCCTACGAGCAGTACTTC. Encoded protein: CASSESGTAYEQYF.

The CDR3 sequence: CATSAETGKGTDTQYF. The CDR3 DNA reads as TGTGCCACCAGTGCTGAGACAGGGAAAGGGACAGATACGCAGTATTTT. This chain uses TRBV24-1 with TRBJ2-3, with 7 nucleotides matching TRBD1. The germline CDR1 and CDR2 sequences are KGHDR and SFDVKD. After removal of 5 bases from V and 3 bases from J, the junction contained 10 bases not matched to a gene. This CDR3 spans 16 amino acids.